This TCR beta chain was identified during a study of blood T cell repertoires in COVID-19. Across the study: The origin of the acute and convalescent COVID-19 samples was the United States, Italy and Spain. Sample material is recorded as cDNA or gDNA derived from T cells, B-cell-depleted T cells, or PBMCs.

Here immunoSEQ multiplex PCR was the method, and the copy in TCRdb shows in-frame clones only, minus some. The sample gives about 210,000 clones, about 88% of which show up once; 4.5% to 5% is in the top ten. This TCR came from an elderly woman with acute or convalescent COVID-19. The specimen sequenced was peripheral blood.

CDR3 protein: CASSNGLAIYNEQFF. In DNA, the CDR3 is TGTGCCAGCAGCAACGGACTAGCGATCTACAATGAGCAGTTCTTC. V and J are TRBV7-2 and TRBJ2-1; TRBD2 aligns across 9 bases. The ends lost 5 bases at V and 3 bases at J; junction bases unmatched: 5. Germline CDR1 is SGHTA and CDR2 is FQGNSA. This CDR3 region has 15 residues.